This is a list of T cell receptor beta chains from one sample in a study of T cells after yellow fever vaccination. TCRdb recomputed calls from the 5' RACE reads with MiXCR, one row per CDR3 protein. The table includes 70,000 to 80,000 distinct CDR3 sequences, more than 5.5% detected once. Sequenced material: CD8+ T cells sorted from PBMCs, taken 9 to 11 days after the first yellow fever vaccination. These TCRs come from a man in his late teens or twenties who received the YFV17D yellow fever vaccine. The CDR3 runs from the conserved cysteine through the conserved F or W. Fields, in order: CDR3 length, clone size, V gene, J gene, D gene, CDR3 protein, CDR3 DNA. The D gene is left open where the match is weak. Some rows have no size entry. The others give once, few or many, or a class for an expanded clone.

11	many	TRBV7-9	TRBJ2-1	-	CASNVIDEQFF	TGTGCCAGCAATGTTATCGATGAGCAGTTCTTC
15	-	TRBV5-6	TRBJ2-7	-	CASSLVGRGVYEQYF	TGTGCCAGCAGCTTGGTCGGCAGGGGGGTGTACGAGCAGTACTTC
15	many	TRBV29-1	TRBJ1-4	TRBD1	CSVEDEGAMGEKLFF	TGCAGCGTTGAAGATGAGGGGGCAATGGGTGAAAAACTGTTTTTT
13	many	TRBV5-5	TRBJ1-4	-	CASSLPRSEKLFF	TGTGCCAGCAGCCTTCCGAGATCTGAAAAACTGTTTTTT
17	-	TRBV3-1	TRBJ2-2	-	CASSQEIAGTNTGELFF	TGTGCCAGCAGCCAAGAGATCGCAGGGACGAACACCGGGGAGCTGTTTTTT
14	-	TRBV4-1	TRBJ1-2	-	CASSHVRTLYGYTF	TGCGCCAGCAGCCATGTCAGGACACTATATGGCTACACCTTC
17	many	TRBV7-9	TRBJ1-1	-	CASSGRGEGLSNTEAFF	TGTGCCAGCAGCGGCCGGGGGGAAGGGCTTTCGAACACTGAAGCTTTCTTT
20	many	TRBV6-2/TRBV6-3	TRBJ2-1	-	CASSYYGSLAHLRSYNEQFF	TGTGCCAGCAGTTACTACGGGAGTCTAGCGCACCTCCGCTCCTACAATGAGCAGTTCTTC
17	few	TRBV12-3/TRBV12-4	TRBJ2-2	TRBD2	CASSPEDSGGNTGELFF	TGTGCCAGCAGTCCAGAAGATAGCGGGGGCAACACCGGGGAGCTGTTTTTT
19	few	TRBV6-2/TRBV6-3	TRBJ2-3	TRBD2	CASSSLLAVGSDPADTQYF	TGTGCCAGCAGTTCCCTCCTAGCGGTCGGTTCAGACCCGGCGGATACGCAGTATTTT
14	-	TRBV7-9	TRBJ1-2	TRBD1	CASSSGQGGYGYTF	TGTGCCAGCAGCTCCGGACAGGGAGGGTATGGCTACACCTTC
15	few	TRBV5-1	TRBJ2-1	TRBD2	CASSLLGGINNEQFF	TGCGCCAGCAGCCTGTTGGGGGGGATAAACAATGAGCAGTTCTTC
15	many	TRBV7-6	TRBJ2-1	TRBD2	CASSLRGSSYNEQFF	TGTGCCAGCAGCTTGCGGGGGAGCTCCTACAATGAGCAGTTCTTC
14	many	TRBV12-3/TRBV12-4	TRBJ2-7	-	CASSPGSRPYEQYF	TGTGCCAGCAGTCCGGGGTCCCGACCCTACGAGCAGTACTTC
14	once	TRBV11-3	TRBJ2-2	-	CASSFQAGTGELFF	TGTGCCAGCAGCTTCCAGGCCGGCACCGGGGAGCTGTTTTTT
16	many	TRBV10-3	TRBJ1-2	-	CAISDRGMLDNYGYTF	TGTGCCATCAGTGACAGGGGAATGTTAGATAACTATGGCTACACCTTC
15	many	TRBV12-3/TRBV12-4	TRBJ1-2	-	CASSFVPVTAYGYTF	TGTGCCAGCAGTTTTGTCCCCGTGACGGCCTATGGCTACACCTTC
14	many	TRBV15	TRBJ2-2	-	CATSREAGGGELFF	TGTGCCACCAGCAGAGAAGCGGGCGGCGGGGAGCTGTTTTTT
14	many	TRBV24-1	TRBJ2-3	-	CATSGGEHTDTQYF	TGTGCCACCAGTGGAGGGGAGCACACAGATACGCAGTATTTT
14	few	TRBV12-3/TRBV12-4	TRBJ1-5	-	CASSLKGIDQPQHF	TGTGCCAGCAGTTTGAAGGGGATCGATCAGCCCCAGCATTTT
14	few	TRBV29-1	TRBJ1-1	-	CSVEVPGRGSEAFF	TGCAGCGTTGAAGTGCCTGGCCGGGGCTCTGAAGCTTTCTTT
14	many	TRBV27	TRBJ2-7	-	CASSSWTASYEQYF	TGTGCCAGCAGTTCTTGGACGGCCTCCTACGAGCAGTACTTC
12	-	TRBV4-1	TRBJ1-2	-	CASSQDPYGYTF	TGCGCCAGCAGCCAAGATCCCTATGGCTACACCTTC
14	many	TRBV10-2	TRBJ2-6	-	CASSEVSGANVLTF	TGCGCCAGCAGTGAGGTATCTGGGGCCAACGTCCTGACTTTC
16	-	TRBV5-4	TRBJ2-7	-	CASSVLTGTQSYEQYF	TGTGCCAGCAGTGTATTGACCGGGACCCAGTCCTACGAGCAGTACTTC
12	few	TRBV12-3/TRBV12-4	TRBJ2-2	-	CASRRGHGELFF	TGTGCCAGCAGGAGGGGACACGGGGAGCTGTTTTTT
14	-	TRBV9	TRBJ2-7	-	CASSGEAESYEQYF	TGTGCCAGCAGCGGGGAGGCAGAGTCCTACGAGCAGTACTTC
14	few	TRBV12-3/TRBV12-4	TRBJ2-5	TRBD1	CASRSGDRRGTQYF	TGTGCCAGCAGGTCCGGGGACAGGCGCGGGACCCAGTACTTC
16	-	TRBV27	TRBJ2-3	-	CASSFFPRRSTDTQYF	TGTGCCAGCAGTTTCTTTCCTAGACGAAGCACAGATACGCAGTATTTT
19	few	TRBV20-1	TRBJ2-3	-	CSARDGDGGEEASTDTQYF	TGCAGTGCTAGAGATGGAGACGGAGGGGAAGAGGCTAGCACAGATACGCAGTATTTT
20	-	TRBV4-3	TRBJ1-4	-	CASSPLSEGTPRGENEKLFF	TGCGCCAGCAGCCCACTCTCGGAGGGGACCCCACGGGGGGAAAATGAAAAACTGTTTTTT
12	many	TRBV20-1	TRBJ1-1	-	CSARARDTEAFF	TGCAGTGCTAGAGCTAGGGACACTGAAGCTTTCTTT
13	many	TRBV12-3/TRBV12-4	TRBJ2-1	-	CASSLGPFDEQFF	TGTGCCAGCAGTTTAGGGCCGTTCGATGAGCAGTTCTTC
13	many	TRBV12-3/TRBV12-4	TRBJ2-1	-	CASSDVPDNEQFF	TGTGCCAGCAGCGATGTCCCAGACAATGAGCAGTTCTTC
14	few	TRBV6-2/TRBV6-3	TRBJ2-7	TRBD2	CASSFQRGVDEQYF	TGTGCCAGCAGTTTTCAGCGGGGCGTCGACGAGCAGTACTTC
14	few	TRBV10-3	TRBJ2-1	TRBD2	CALRPGGSSPEQFF	TGTGCCTTGCGACCGGGGGGATCTTCGCCTGAGCAGTTCTTC
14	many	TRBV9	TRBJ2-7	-	CASSVEAETYEQYF	TGTGCCAGCAGCGTAGAAGCCGAGACCTACGAGCAGTACTTC
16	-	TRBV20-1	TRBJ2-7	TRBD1	CSARAEDRALSYEQYF	TGCAGTGCTAGAGCGGAGGACAGGGCACTCTCCTACGAGCAGTACTTC
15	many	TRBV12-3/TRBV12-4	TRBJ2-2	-	CASSPHRRDTGELFF	TGTGCCAGCAGTCCGCACAGGCGAGATACCGGGGAGCTGTTTTTT
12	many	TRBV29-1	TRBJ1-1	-	CSVAGQNTEAFF	TGCAGCGTTGCCGGACAGAACACTGAAGCTTTCTTT
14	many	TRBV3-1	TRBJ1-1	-	CASSQEGGSTEAFF	TGTGCCAGCAGCCAAGAAGGGGGGAGCACTGAAGCTTTCTTT
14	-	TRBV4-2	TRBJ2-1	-	CASSPGVRCNEQFF	TGTGCCAGCAGCCCCGGGGTACGGTGCAATGAGCAGTTCTTC
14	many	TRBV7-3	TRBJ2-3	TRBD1	CASSLGQSTDTQYF	TGTGCCAGCAGCTTGGGACAGAGCACAGATACGCAGTATTTT
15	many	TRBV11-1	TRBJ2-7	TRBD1	CASSSIETGFHEQYF	TGTGCCAGCAGCTCCATCGAGACAGGGTTCCACGAGCAGTACTTC
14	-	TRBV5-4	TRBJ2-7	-	CASSLDVGSYEQYF	TGTGCCAGCAGCTTGGATGTGGGTTCCTACGAGCAGTACTTC
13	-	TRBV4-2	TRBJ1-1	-	CASGRRRHTEAFF	TGTGCCAGCGGGAGGCGGAGACACACTGAAGCTTTCTTT
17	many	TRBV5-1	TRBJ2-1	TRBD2	CASSPQLLAGGQDEQFF	TGCGCCAGCAGCCCCCAGCTCCTAGCGGGGGGGCAGGATGAGCAGTTCTTC
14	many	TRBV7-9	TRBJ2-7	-	CASTPRGETYEQYF	TGTGCCAGCACCCCCAGAGGGGAAACCTACGAGCAGTACTTC
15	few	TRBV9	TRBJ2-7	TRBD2	CASSVASGGAYEQYF	TGTGCCAGCAGCGTAGCTAGCGGGGGAGCCTACGAGCAGTACTTC
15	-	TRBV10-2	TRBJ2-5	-	CASSEIPSPQETQYF	TGCGCCAGCAGTGAGATTCCTAGCCCGCAAGAGACCCAGTACTTC
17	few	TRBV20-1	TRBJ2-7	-	CSAGGASGPVSSYEQYF	TGCAGTGCGGGGGGGGCTAGCGGACCCGTAAGCTCCTACGAGCAGTACTTC
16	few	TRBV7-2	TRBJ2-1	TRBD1	CASSLDLDRAGDEQFF	TGTGCCAGCAGCTTAGATTTGGACAGGGCTGGGGATGAGCAGTTCTTC
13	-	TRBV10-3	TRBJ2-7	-	CAISADISYEQYF	TGTGCCATCAGTGCGGACATTTCCTACGAGCAGTACTTC
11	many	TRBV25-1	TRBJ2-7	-	CASSRAYEQYF	TGTGCCAGCAGTCGGGCGTACGAGCAGTACTTC